These T cell receptor beta chains were read from a single sample in a study of OX40 agonist ivuxolimab in advanced cancers. The protocol was immunoSEQ multiplex PCR, while the TCRdb copy is restricted to in-frame clones and leaves out a portion. The sample has tens of thousands of clones, over 75% seen once; the top ten hold about 0.28%. The input for sequencing was CD4+ or CD8+ T cells sorted from blood, taken in a trial of the OX40 agonist ivuxolimab. The receptors come from an adult with an advanced solid tumor such as melanoma, head and neck, liver or kidney cancer. The CDR3 runs from the conserved cysteine through the conserved F or W. A D gene is named only where the DNA matches it firmly. Clone size is not always given. Where it is, it says once, few, many or a class for expanded clones.

v_gene	abundance	d_gene	j_gene	CDR3aa	CDR3nt
TRBV2	NA	NA	TRBJ2-1	CASRDLNNEQFF	TGTGCCAGCAGGGATCTAAACAATGAGCAGTTCTTC
TRBV10-3	NA	NA	TRBJ2-5	CAIMGPGETQYF	TGTGCCATCATGGGACCGGGGGAGACCCAGTACTTC
TRBV6-5	NA	TRBD2	TRBJ2-7	CASSQQRGAFEQYF	TGTGCCAGCAGCCAACAGCGGGGGGCTTTCGAGCAGTACTTC
TRBV7-8	NA	TRBD2	TRBJ2-2	CASSFGGGSNTGELFF	TGTGCCAGCAGCTTCGGCGGGGGATCAAACACCGGGGAGCTGTTTTTT
TRBV28	few	NA	TRBJ1-2	CASSSSYGYTF	TGTGCCAGCAGTTCCAGCTATGGCTACACCTTC
TRBV2	NA	NA	TRBJ1-1	CASNREGRNTEAFF	TGTGCCAGCAATCGGGAGGGACGGAACACTGAAGCTTTCTTT
TRBV19	NA	NA	TRBJ2-1	CASSPDQTGYNEQFF	TGTGCCAGTAGTCCTGACCAAACGGGGTACAATGAGCAGTTCTTC
TRBV4-3	NA	NA	TRBJ2-7	CASSQVLPFKF	TGCGCCAGCAGCCAAGTACTCCCGTTCAAATTC
TRBV5-4	NA	TRBD1	TRBJ2-1	CASSLKQGMTNEQFF	TGTGCCAGCAGCTTGAAACAGGGGATGACGAATGAGCAGTTCTTC
TRBV6-5	once	NA	TRBJ1-6	CASSYGGDSYNSPLHF	TGTGCCAGCAGTTACGGGGGGGACTCCTATAATTCACCCCTCCACTTT
TRBV2	NA	TRBD1	TRBJ1-1	CASSNRDRDPEAFF	TGTGCCAGCAGCAACCGAGACAGGGACCCTGAAGCTTTCTTT
TRBV27	NA	TRBD1	TRBJ2-7	CASSFQGQGRFYEQYF	TGTGCCAGCAGTTTTCAAGGACAGGGCCGGTTCTACGAGCAGTACTTC
TRBV27	once	TRBD1	TRBJ1-4	CASGKRQGPTNEKLFF	TGTGCCAGCGGAAAGAGACAGGGACCAACTAATGAAAAACTGTTTTTT
TRBV9	NA	NA	TRBJ2-7	CASSVGGLTYEQYF	TGTGCCAGCAGCGTTGGGGGGCTAACCTACGAGCAGTACTTC
TRBV4-3	once	NA	TRBJ1-6	CASSQVPGTSPLHF	TGCGCCAGCAGCCAGGTCCCTGGGACTTCACCCCTCCACTTT
TRBV6-6	NA	TRBD1	TRBJ2-7	CASSYGQGGYEQYF	TGTGCCAGCAGTTACGGACAGGGGGGCTACGAGCAGTACTTC
TRBV12-5	NA	NA	TRBJ1-3	CASGLLSGNTIYF	TGTGCTAGTGGTCTCCTCTCTGGAAACACCATATATTTT
TRBV19	NA	NA	TRBJ1-5	CASSITADSNQPQHF	TGTGCCAGTAGTATTACAGCAGATAGCAATCAGCCCCAGCATTTT
TRBV18	NA	TRBD1	TRBJ2-7	CASSRPGTGGHEQYF	TGTGCCAGCTCCCGTCCCGGGACAGGGGGCCACGAGCAGTACTTC
TRBV11-2	NA	TRBD1	TRBJ1-2	CASSPSGQGGYGYTF	TGTGCCAGCAGCCCAAGTGGACAGGGGGGCTATGGCTACACCTTC
TRBV5-1	NA	NA	TRBJ2-2	CASSLVGGNTGELFF	TGCGCCAGCAGCTTGGTAGGGGGGAACACCGGGGAGCTGTTTTTT
TRBV21-1	NA	NA	TRBJ1-2	CASSKGTSRDYGYTF	TGTGCCAGCAGCAAAGGAACATCCCGGGACTATGGCTACACCTTC
TRBV5-4	NA	NA	TRBJ2-1	CASSLDSISYNEQFF	TGTGCCAGCAGCCTTGACAGCATCTCCTACAATGAGCAGTTCTTC
TRBV19	NA	NA	TRBJ2-3	CASSIEGGTDTQYF	TGTGCCAGTAGTATTGAGGGAGGCACAGATACGCAGTATTTT
TRBV5-1	NA	NA	TRBJ1-1	CASSSTGMNTEAFF	TGCGCCAGCAGCTCGACAGGAATGAACACTGAAGCTTTCTTT
TRBV27	NA	NA	TRBJ1-1	CASRGGTYRGDTEAFF	TGTGCCAGCAGGGGCGGGACTTACCGAGGGGACACTGAAGCTTTCTTT
TRBV6-5	NA	NA	TRBJ1-6	CASSQGINNSPLHF	TGTGCCAGCAGTCAGGGAATTAATAATTCACCCCTCCACTTT
TRBV5-1	NA	NA	TRBJ2-3	CASSSQGMTQYF	TGCGCCAGCAGCTCCCAGGGCATGACGCAGTATTTT
TRBV4-1	NA	TRBD2	TRBJ2-2	CASKFTSGGNTGELFF	TGCGCCAGCAAGTTTACTAGCGGGGGGAACACCGGGGAGCTGTTTTTT